The subject of this entry is one TCR beta chain. The antigen is undetermined. This table comes from immunoSEQ multiplex PCR, and its TCRdb copy is limited to in-frame clones, with some not included. The table records 69,000 or so clones, roughly 94% of them present only once. Trimming shortened V by 4 bases and J by 4 bases, and 15 bases separated the two germline ends. The CDR3 runs to 15 residues. The germline V gene encodes CDR1 SGDLS and CDR2 YYNGEE. The data derive from a study of T cell clonotyping in hematopoietic cell transplantation. Findings and caveats of the study: Cells were unsorted, so CD4 and CD8 contributions were not separated.

This TCR derives from a man aged 45-60 years in good health. Some clones in this sample may be carry-over from other donors' samples. V is TRBV9 and J is TRBJ1-5; D ambiguous. Specimen: peripheral blood mononuclear cells. CDR3 sequence (DNA): TGTGCCAGCAGCCTAACACCGGAAGGAAATCAGCCCCAGCATTTT. It is translated as CASSLTPEGNQPQHF.